This passage covers 15 T cell receptor beta chains from one sample sequenced in a study of T cells after yellow fever vaccination. TCRdb analysed the 5' RACE reads with MiXCR anew, one entry per CDR3 protein. The sample contains around 310,000 distinct CDR3 sequences, approximately 4.2% of which appear only once. The starting material was PBMCs, obtained 5 days after the yellow fever booster vaccination. These TCRs come from a man younger than 30 who received the YFV17D yellow fever vaccine.

The CDR3 reads CASSIDLAGTYNEQFF. The CDR3 DNA reads TGTGCCAGTAGTATAGACCTAGCGGGGACATACAATGAGCAGTTCTTC. The chain employs TRBV19 and TRBJ2-1; TRBD2 aligns across 9 bases. V was clipped by 0 bases and J by 4 bases; unmatched bases: 4. The CDR3 totals 16 residues. Germline V gene lookup returns CDR1 LNHDA and CDR2 SQIVND (reference sequence).

This sequence joins TRBV2 and TRBJ2-3; no clear D. Per the germline V gene, CDR1 is SNHLY and CDR2 is FYNNEI. V was shortened by 2 bases and J by 2 bases, with 5 bases between the two germline ends. CDR3 length: 13 residues. The CDR3: CASSERLTDTQYF. The CDR3 DNA is TGTGCCAGCAGTGAACGCCTCACAGATACGCAGTATTTT.

This clonotype was seen ten or more times. This chain connects TRBV27 to TRBJ2-3; 9 nucleotides match TRBD2. Germline loops: CDR1 MNHEY, CDR2 SMNVEV (reference sequence). Losses at the gene ends were 5 bases for V and 1 base for J; bases not matched to a gene: 7. CDR3 length equals 16 residues. The CDR3: CASSVGLAIGTDTQYF. The CDR3 DNA is TGTGCCAGCAGTGTGGGACTAGCCATAGGCACAGATACGCAGTATTTT.

This clonotype showed up just a few times. The chain links TRBV5-1 to TRBJ2-3; 7 nucleotides agree with TRBD1. The CDR3 has 15 residues. CDR1 SGHRS and CDR2 YFSETQ come from the germline V gene. The J segment lost 2 bases and the V segment lost 4 bases, leaving 7 bases of the junction unmatched. The CDR3 DNA reads TGCGCCAGCAGCCCGACAGGGCGTTACACAGATACGCAGTATTTT. Its protein product is CASSPTGRYTDTQYF.

In its sample, this clonotype was seen a few times. CDR3 in DNA: TGTGCCAGCAGCTCGCAACAGGGATCGGAGACCCAGTACTTC. Translation gives CASSSQQGSETQYF. The genes are TRBV7-2 and TRBJ2-5; weak D call: TRBD1 (6 bases). V shed 4 bases and J shed 5 bases, with 14 bases lying between them. The CDR3 is 14 residues long. The V gene's germline CDR1 is SGHTA and CDR2 FQGNSA.

This clonotype was observed a handful of times. The chain recombines TRBV5-1 with TRBJ1-1, with D unclear. The CDR3 totals 14 residues. Germline CDR1 and CDR2: SGHRS and YFSETQ. The V and J ends lost 0 bases and 6 bases respectively, with 12 bases between them. In DNA form, the CDR3 reads TGCGCCAGCAGCTTGGAGGTTCCCCACCCTGAAGCTTTCTTT. Translated, it gives CASSLEVPHPEAFF. Full variable domain (remainder filled in from reference TRBV5-1 and TRBJ1-1): KAGVTQTPRYLIKTRGQQVTLSCSPISGHRSVSWYQQTPGQGLQFLFEYFSETQRNKGNFPGRFSGRQFSNSRSEMNVSTLELGDSALYLCASSLEVPHPEAFFGQGTRLTVV.

At least ten counts were recorded for this clonotype. The chain carries TRBV6-5 and TRBJ1-1; D is ambiguous. From germline, CDR1 is MNHEY and CDR2 SVGAGI. V was trimmed by 3 bases and J by 1 base, leaving 6 bases between them. CDR3 size: 13 residues. CDR3 residues: CASSYGENTEAFF. CDR3 in DNA: TGTGCCAGCAGTTATGGTGAGAACACTGAAGCTTTCTTT.

This clonotype appeared a few times. The chain couples TRBV11-3 to TRBJ1-5; D gene uncertain. V was pared by 3 bases and J by 7 bases, with 4 bases between. In germline, CDR1 is SGHNT, CDR2 YENEEA. This CDR3 is built from 11 residues. This chain's CDR3 is CASSFSQPQHF. The CDR3 coding sequence is TGTGCCAGCAGCTTCTCCCAGCCCCAGCATTTT.

This clonotype was detected a few times. The chain combines TRBV2 with TRBJ2-7, with D possibly being TRBD1 (6 bases). This CDR3 region has 12 residues. CDR1 SNHLY and CDR2 FYNNEI come from the germline V gene. V was pared by 7 bases and J by 4 bases, with 11 bases between. CDR3 sequence reads: CASTEGVYEQYF. CDR3 sequence (DNA): TGTGCCAGCACCGAGGGGGTGTACGAGCAGTACTTC.

The V gene is TRBV20-1, the J gene TRBJ2-5, with TRBD2 as a possible D gene (5 bases). The CDR3 spans 12 residues. CDR1 is DFQATT and CDR2 is SNEGSKA in the germline V gene (reference sequence). Trimming cost V 3 bases and J 2 bases, with 7 bases left between them. For the CDR3, the DNA is TGCAGTGCTAGCCAGCGGCAAGAGACCCAGTACTTC. The encoded protein is CSASQRQETQYF.

This clonotype was observed at least ten times. The rearrangement uses TRBV3-1 and TRBJ2-2; D not resolved. The germline V and J ends were trimmed by 1 base and 4 bases, with 7 bases remaining between them. The CDR3 has 14 residues. Germline-derived CDR1 and CDR2 are LGHDT and YNNKEL (reference sequence). DNA of the CDR3: TGTGCCAGCAGCCAAGGTAGTGGCACCGGGGAGCTGTTTTTT. Protein: CASSQGSGTGELFF.

This clonotype was counted between two and nine times. V and J are TRBV15 and TRBJ2-2; no definite D call. The CDR3 is made up of 15 amino acids. V lost 3 bases, J lost 4 bases, and 12 bases lay in between. Germline V gene lookup returns CDR1 LNHNV and CDR2 YYDKDF (reference sequence). In DNA, the CDR3 is TGTGCCACCAGCAGGGACCGGATTATCACCGGGGAGCTGTTTTTT. This sequence encodes CATSRDRIITGELFF.

This chain joins TRBV9 and TRBJ1-2; possible D gene TRBD1, 6 bases. The CDR3 extends over 15 amino acids. Germline CDR1 reads SGDLS; CDR2 reads YYNGEE. The V end was cut by 4 bases, the J end by 3 bases, with 16 bases between. CDR3 sequence (DNA): TGTGCCAGCAGCCCCGGGGACACTTCTTACTATGGCTACACCTTC. Its translation: CASSPGDTSYYGYTF.

This clonotype has a count of ten or more. The V call is TRBV3-1, the J call TRBJ1-1; D uncertain. CDR1 LGHDT and CDR2 YNNKEL come from the germline V gene (reference sequence). V was cut by 1 base and J by 6 bases, with 6 bases left in between. This CDR3 contains 12 residues. This chain's CDR3 is CASSQAGSEAFF. CDR3 bases: TGTGCCAGCAGCCAAGCCGGGTCTGAAGCTTTCTTT.

The gene calls are TRBV2 and TRBJ2-3, with TRBD1 matching over 7 bases. With V trimmed by 7 bases and J by 4 bases, 5 bases remained unmatched. The V gene's germline CDR1 is SNHLY and CDR2 FYNNEI. This CDR3 contains 13 residues. The CDR3 here is CASNRQGPDTQYF. The CDR3 DNA reads as TGTGCCAGCAACAGACAGGGCCCAGATACGCAGTATTTT.